A selection of T cell receptor beta chains follows, all from one sample in a study of blood T cells in healthy people across ages. MiXCR was run by TCRdb on the 5' RACE reads, yielding one entry per CDR3 protein. The data contain about 1,800,000 distinct CDR3 sequences, 28% of them singletons. The sequencing input was blood. All receptors derive from a young woman in good health. The CDR3 runs from the conserved cysteine through the conserved F or W. A D gene is named only where the DNA matches it firmly. Some rows mark clone size as missing; the rest say once, few, many or name a class of expanded clone.

d_gene,abundance,j_gene,v_gene,CDR3nt,CDR3aa
NA,many,TRBJ2-7,TRBV7-6,TGTGCCAGCAGCTTAACGGGGGCTCCGTACGAGCAGTACTTC,CASSLTGAPYEQYF
TRBD1,NA,TRBJ1-3,TRBV12-3/TRBV12-4,TGTGCCAGCAGTTGGGACAGGGTCGGAAACACCATATATTTT,CASSWDRVGNTIYF
TRBD2,NA,TRBJ2-7,TRBV2,TGTGCCAGCAGTGAGTATGAGCGGGGGCCCACCTACAATGAGCAGTACTTC,CASSEYERGPTYNEQYF
NA,NA,TRBJ2-1,TRBV9,TGTGCCAGCAGCGAAGAGCCACATGAGCAGTTCTTC,CASSEEPHEQFF
NA,NA,TRBJ2-5,TRBV5-1,TGCGCCAGCTACAGGGTAGGGGAGACCCAGTACTTC,CASYRVGETQYF
TRBD1,NA,TRBJ2-1,TRBV5-1,TGCGCCAGCAGCGCTGGGACAGGGGACTGGGCTTCCAATGAGCAGTTCTTC,CASSAGTGDWASNEQFF
NA,NA,TRBJ1-1,TRBV24-1,TGTGCCACCAGCGATTATATGAACACTGAAGCTTTCTTT,CATSDYMNTEAFF
NA,NA,TRBJ1-5,TRBV6-2/TRBV6-3,TGTGCCAGCAGCAACGCCCCGAAGCCCCAGCATTTT,CASSNAPKPQHF
TRBD1,NA,TRBJ1-3,TRBV28,TGTGCCAGCAGTACGACAGGGCAAGGAAACACCATATATTTT,CASSTTGQGNTIYF
NA,NA,TRBJ2-1,TRBV29-1,TGCAGCGTTGGTAGTCCAATTAGCTCCTACAATGAGCGGTACTTC,CSVGSPISSYNERYF
TRBD1,NA,TRBJ2-6,TRBV6-1,TGTGCCAGCACCTCAGTGGGACAGGGGAGATATGGCTCTGGGGCCAACGTCCTGACTTTC,CASTSVGQGRYGSGANVLTF
NA,NA,TRBJ1-4,TRBV27,TGTGCCAGCAGTTACAGGGTGAGGGGCGAAAAACTGTTTTTT,CASSYRVRGEKLFF
NA,few,TRBJ2-5,TRBV20-1,TGCAGTGCTAGGGGGGTAGACAGGCGAGAGACCCAGTACTTC,CSARGVDRRETQYF
NA,NA,TRBJ2-6,TRBV7-2,TGTGCCAACAGCTCCTCCGGGACGCCGTCTGGGGCCAACGTCCTGACTTTC,CANSSSGTPSGANVLTF
NA,few,TRBJ2-5,TRBV5-1,TGCGCCAGCAGCTTGGAACCGTACCAAGAGACCCAGTACTTC,CASSLEPYQETQYF
TRBD1,NA,TRBJ1-6,TRBV19,TGTGCCAGTAGTATTCCCGGGACAGGCGTAAATTCACCCCTCCACTTT,CASSIPGTGVNSPLHF
NA,NA,TRBJ2-1,TRBV7-9,TGTGCCAGCAGCTTAGCGGGGCTTGAGCAGTTGTTC,CASSLAGLEQLF
NA,many,TRBJ2-3,TRBV10-2,TGCGCCAGCAGTAAGGGTTCCTCGGATACGCAGTATTTT,CASSKGSSDTQYF
NA,NA,TRBJ1-6,TRBV18,TGTGCCAGCTCACGGGGCGGCAGAGCCAACCATAATTCACCCCTCCACTTT,CASSRGGRANHNSPLHF
NA,NA,TRBJ2-4,TRBV21-1,TGTGCCAGCAGCAAATGTCGACAGGGGATGTACATTCAGCACTTC,CASSKCRQGMYIQHF
NA,few,TRBJ2-7,TRBV29-1,TGCAGCGTGCAGGTATCGGGGTCGCGTCCCTACGAGCAGTACTTC,CSVQVSGSRPYEQYF
NA,few,TRBJ2-1,TRBV7-3,TGTGCCAGCAGCTTAGATAAGGGTTACAATGAGCAGTTCTTC,CASSLDKGYNEQFF
TRBD1,many,TRBJ1-2,TRBV5-1,TGCGCCAGCAGCTTGCTTGCGACAGGGGGCGGCTACACCTTC,CASSLLATGGGYTF
NA,NA,TRBJ2-1,TRBV7-9,TGTGCCAGCAGCTCGTCCAGGGATTCGGATGAGCAGTTCTTC,CASSSSRDSDEQFF
TRBD1,few,TRBJ2-7,TRBV18,TGTGCCAGCTCACGTCCCGGGACAGGGATGAGCTCCTACGAGCAGTACTTC,CASSRPGTGMSSYEQYF
NA,few,TRBJ2-3,TRBV4-1,TGCGCCAGCAGCCAAGAGCGGATTACGAGCACAGATACGCAGTATTTT,CASSQERITSTDTQYF
TRBD2,NA,TRBJ2-7,TRBV4-3,TGCGCCAGCAGCCAGAGGGAGGGGTCAACCTACGAGCAGTACTTC,CASSQREGSTYEQYF
TRBD2,NA,TRBJ2-1,TRBV12-5,TGTGCTAGTGGTTCAACACTAGCGAGGGCAGACTACAATGAGCAGTTCTTC,CASGSTLARADYNEQFF
NA,NA,TRBJ2-7,TRBV6-6,TGTGCCAGCAGTCCCCTTCCAGAAGATTACGAGCAGTACTTC,CASSPLPEDYEQYF
NA,few,TRBJ1-6,TRBV5-1,TGCGCCAGCAGGATGGTTGTGGATTCACCCCTCCACTTT,CASRMVVDSPLHF
TRBD2,NA,TRBJ2-3,TRBV2,TGTGCCAGCCAAAAGCGGGGGATCACAGATACGCAGTATTTT,CASQKRGITDTQYF
NA,NA,TRBJ2-7,TRBV4-1,TGCGCCGGCAGCCAAGACCTCCGGTATGAAAACCCCTACGAGCAGTACTTC,CAGSQDLRYENPYEQYF
NA,NA,TRBJ2-5,TRBV7-9,TGTGCCAGCAGCTTAGGAGGGGGGGGCTCCTACAATGAGCAGTACTTC,CASSLGGGGSYNEQYF
NA,NA,TRBJ2-3,TRBV29-1,TGTGGGGCCATTAGCACAGATACGCAGTATTTT,CGAISTDTQYF
TRBD1,NA,TRBJ2-5,TRBV3-1,TGTGCCAGCAGCCAAGGCGGACAGGGAGGAGAGCAGTACTTC,CASSQGGQGGEQYF
NA,NA,TRBJ2-2,TRBV28,TGTGCCAGCATAGAGGGGGGGACGAACACCGGGGAGCTGTTTTTT,CASIEGGTNTGELFF
NA,few,TRBJ2-7,TRBV5-1,TGCGCCAGCAGCTTGTCGGCGGGGATCGGCGAGCAGTACTTC,CASSLSAGIGEQYF
NA,many,TRBJ2-1,TRBV7-2,TGTGCCAGCAGCTCCACAGGGTTTGGTGAGCAGTTCTTC,CASSSTGFGEQFF
NA,NA,TRBJ2-1,TRBV28,TGTGCCAGCAGTTTATCTTATGGACAGCCTAATGAGCAGTTCTTC,CASSLSYGQPNEQFF
NA,few,TRBJ2-6,TRBV6-2/TRBV6-3,TGTGCCAGCAGTAGACGGGAAGGGGCTGGGGCCAACGTCCTGACTTTC,CASSRREGAGANVLTF